The rows below give T cell receptor beta chains drawn from one sample of a study of blood T cells in healthy people across ages. MiXCR, run by TCRdb on the 5' RACE reads, gives a single entry per CDR3 protein. The sample lists about 1,400,000 distinct CDR3 sequences, approximately 38% occurring once. Material: blood. These receptors were taken from a woman aged 18 to 35 in good health. Each CDR3 is given with its conserved first and last residue. A D gene is named only where the DNA matches it firmly. The size field is filled for only some rows; it gives once, few, many or a size class.

d_call,clone_size,v_call,j_call,cdr3_aa,cdr3_nt
NA,NA,TRBV5-4,TRBJ2-2,CASSLAAELFF,TGTGCCAGCAGCTTGGCCGCGGAGCTGTTTTTT
TRBD1,few,TRBV4-1,TRBJ2-5,CASSQGTGFVRETQYF,TGCGCCAGCAGCCAGGGGACAGGGTTTGTTAGGGAGACCCAGTACTTC
TRBD2,few,TRBV20-1,TRBJ2-1,CSAGTGTTYNEQFF,TGCAGTGCTGGGACCGGGACTACCTACAATGAGCAGTTCTTC
TRBD1,NA,TRBV7-9,TRBJ1-6,CASSRGTGYSPLHF,TGTGCCAGCTCCAGGGGGACAGGTTATTCACCCCTCCACTTT
NA,few,TRBV7-2,TRBJ2-1,CASSLPLFGTGLNNEQFF,TGTGCCAGCAGCTTACCATTATTCGGAACGGGACTCAACAATGAGCAGTTCTTC
NA,NA,TRBV5-1,TRBJ1-1,CASGERMNTEAFF,TGCGCCAGCGGAGAGCGTATGAACACTGAAGCTTTCTTT
NA,NA,TRBV29-1,TRBJ2-3,CSVDYVGSHTQYF,TGCAGCGTTGACTACGTGGGGAGTCATACGCAGTATTTT
NA,NA,TRBV27,TRBJ2-1,CASGRYEQFF,TGTGCCAGCGGTAGGTATGAGCAGTTCTTC
NA,once,TRBV6-5,TRBJ2-5,CASSPTRSAETQYF,TGTGCCAGCAGTCCGACTAGATCCGCAGAGACCCAGTACTTC
NA,NA,TRBV7-6,TRBJ2-5,CASSLSEFQETQYF,TGTGCCAGCAGCCTGTCGGAGTTCCAAGAGACCCAGTACTTC
TRBD2,NA,TRBV20-1,TRBJ2-1,CSADNGARGGSYNEQFF,TGCAGTGCTGACAACGGGGCCCGGGGGGGGTCCTACAATGAGCAGTTCTTC
TRBD2,NA,TRBV4-1,TRBJ2-7,CASSQGSVAGDPYEQYF,TGCGCCAGCAGCCAAGGTTCCGTGGCGGGAGACCCCTACGAGCAGTACTTC
NA,NA,TRBV10-3,TRBJ1-2,CAISEPEWAFYGYTF,TGTGCCATCAGTGAGCCGGAGTGGGCTTTCTATGGCTACACCTTC
TRBD1,NA,TRBV24-1,TRBJ2-1,CATSDLGTGGKNEQFF,TGTGCCACCAGTGATTTGGGGACAGGGGGGAAAAATGAGCAGTTCTTC
NA,NA,TRBV11-2,TRBJ2-4,CASSSSGRNIQYF,TGTGCCAGCAGCTCCTCCGGCAGGAACATTCAGTACTTC
NA,few,TRBV28,TRBJ1-2,CASSPLPPLRGYTF,TGTGCCAGCAGTCCCTTACCCCCTCTTAGAGGCTACACCTTC
TRBD1,NA,TRBV5-6,TRBJ1-2,CASSLGRGLNGYTF,TGTGCCAGCAGCCTTGGCAGGGGGCTCAATGGCTACACCTTC
TRBD2,NA,TRBV10-3,TRBJ2-3,CAISEVSGSSFDTQYF,TGTGCCATCAGTGAGGTTAGCGGGAGCAGTTTTGATACGCAGTATTTT
TRBD2,few,TRBV20-1,TRBJ2-5,CSASLAGGQETQYF,TGCAGTGCTTCACTAGCGGGGGGTCAAGAGACCCAGTACTTC
NA,few,TRBV5-1,TRBJ2-5,CASSMGRTEEEQYF,TGCGCCAGCAGCATGGGACGGACAGAAGAAGAGCAGTACTTC
NA,NA,TRBV7-2,TRBJ1-2,CASSLDSPSRGYTF,TGTGCCAGCAGCTTAGATTCCCCCTCCCGGGGCTACACCTTC
NA,NA,TRBV6-5,TRBJ1-2,CASSSRRGKVNYGYTF,TGTGCCAGCAGCTCCCGAAGGGGGAAGGTTAACTATGGCTACACCTTC
NA,NA,TRBV6-1,TRBJ2-4,CASRESGMGDIQYF,TGTGCCAGCAGGGAGTCGGGAATGGGGGACATTCAGTACTTC
NA,NA,TRBV7-2,TRBJ2-4,CASVKADIQYF,TGTGCCAGCGTGAAGGCGGACATTCAGTACTTC
TRBD1,once,TRBV11-2,TRBJ1-4,CASSPPTGGGEGEKLFF,TGTGCCAGCAGCCCCCCCACAGGGGGAGGAGAGGGTGAAAAACTGTTTTTT
NA,NA,TRBV5-1,TRBJ2-5,CASSAGGTGKETQYF,TGCGCCAGCAGCGCGGGGGGGACAGGGAAAGAGACCCAGTACTTC
NA,NA,TRBV9,TRBJ2-5,CASSVVGPVSYNEQYF,TGTGCCAGCAGCGTAGTCGGGCCAGTCTCCTACAATGAGCAGTACTTC
NA,NA,TRBV6-6,TRBJ1-2,CASSSDTRYTF,TGTGCCAGCAGCTCGGACACGCGCTACACCTTC
TRBD2,NA,TRBV15,TRBJ2-1,CATYSYSGRAGEQFF,TGTGCCACCTACTCATATAGCGGGAGGGCCGGTGAGCAGTTCTTC
NA,few,TRBV9,TRBJ2-1,CASSAVTYNEQFF,TGTGCCAGCAGCGCTGTCACTTACAATGAGCAGTTCTTC
NA,NA,TRBV28,TRBJ1-4,CASARLSGVLNEKLFF,TGTGCCAGCGCTCGCCTCTCAGGGGTCCTTAATGAAAAACTGTTTTTT
TRBD2,few,TRBV29-1,TRBJ2-1,CSVGRGGYPTYNEQFF,TGCAGCGTTGGGCGGGGGGGATACCCGACCTACAATGAGCAGTTCTTC
NA,NA,TRBV20-1,TRBJ1-2,CSAREQPGYTF,TGCAGTGCTAGAGAACAGCCAGGCTACACCTTC
NA,NA,TRBV20-1,TRBJ2-5,CSASLPLDQETQYF,TGCAGTGCTAGCCTCCCGTTAGACCAAGAGACCCAGTACTTC
TRBD2,NA,TRBV19,TRBJ2-3,CASSTVAGEGTDTQYF,TGTGCCAGTAGTACCGTAGCGGGAGAGGGCACAGATACGCAGTATTTT
TRBD1,few,TRBV5-1,TRBJ2-7,CASRGTGGFYEQYF,TGCGCCAGCCGCGGGACAGGGGGTTTCTACGAGCAGTACTTC
TRBD2,NA,TRBV20-1,TRBJ2-3,CSGRSGGVADTQYF,TGCAGTGGTCGGTCGGGGGGGGTTGCAGATACGCAGTATTTT
NA,NA,TRBV12-3/TRBV12-4,TRBJ1-5,CASSLGIGPNQPQHF,TGTGCCAGCAGTTTAGGGATTGGGCCCAATCAGCCCCAGCATTTT
TRBD1,few,TRBV4-1,TRBJ1-1,CASSRTGPRDTEAFF,TGCGCCAGCAGCAGGACAGGGCCTAGGGACACTGAAGCTTTCTTT
TRBD1,NA,TRBV5-1,TRBJ1-1,CASSFWTGGDIEAFF,TGCGCCAGCAGCTTCTGGACAGGAGGGGACATTGAAGCTTTCTTT
TRBD2,NA,TRBV10-1,TRBJ2-1,CASSDILAGAYNEQFF,TGCGCCAGCAGCGACATACTAGCGGGAGCCTACAATGAGCAGTTCTTC
NA,once,TRBV5-6,TRBJ2-7,CASSGRIDSYNEQYF,TGTGCCAGCAGCGGCAGGATCGACTCCTACAATGAGCAGTACTTC
NA,few,TRBV20-1,TRBJ2-3,CSASPPSGTATDTQYF,TGCAGTGCTAGTCCCCCCTCCGGGACGGCCACAGATACGCAGTATTTT
NA,NA,TRBV3-1,TRBJ2-7,CASSNPIIGSLGHEQYF,TGTGCCAGCAGTAACCCTATAATCGGGAGCTTAGGACACGAGCAGTACTTC
NA,NA,TRBV9,TRBJ1-2,CASSVLRGSNYGYTF,TGTGCCAGCAGCGTCCTACGGGGCTCTAACTATGGCTACACCTTC
TRBD1,NA,TRBV7-9,TRBJ2-1,CAGSRGQGLYNEQFF,TGTGCCGGCAGCCGGGGACAGGGGCTATACAATGAGCAGTTCTTC
NA,once,TRBV4-2,TRBJ2-3,CASSQVSQFTDTQYF,TGTGCCAGCAGCCAAGTGAGTCAGTTCACAGATACGCAGTATTTT
NA,NA,TRBV18,TRBJ1-5,CASSVDTYQPQHF,TGTGCCAGCTCAGTCGACACTTATCAGCCCCAGCATTTT
NA,few,TRBV14,TRBJ1-2,CASTLDSYTF,TGTGCCAGCACCCTGGATAGCTACACCTTC
TRBD2,NA,TRBV7-9,TRBJ2-5,CASSPGTTLGETQYF,TGTGCCAGCAGCCCCGGGACTACTTTAGGGGAGACCCAGTACTTC